This T cell receptor beta chain was sequenced for a study of T cell repertoires in cytomegalovirus infection. Turning to the study itself: Based on public TCR beta signatures, there were indications of CMV infection and of a matching HLA type.

Whole-study findings and limits: Dominating the ex vivo response were HLA-C-restricted CMV-specific TCR beta clonotypes. People with CMV and the relevant HLA were identified by cumulative public TCR beta family frequency.

V was pared by 5 bases and J by 3 bases, with 13 bases between. Per the germline V gene, CDR1 is DFQATT and CDR2 is SNEGSKA (reference sequence). The length of the CDR3 is 14 residues. Comments on this clonotype: The target antigen is unknown.

TCRdb recomputed calls from the reads with MiXCR, one row per CDR3 protein. The sample shows a few hundred thousand distinct CDR3 sequences, about 42% of them seen only once. This specimen consisted of cultured PBMCs, obtained from culture after CMV antigen stimulation. This TCR came from a human donor in good health (CMV status not recorded). Some clones in this sample may be carry-over from other donors' samples. The chain combines TRBV20-1 with TRBJ1-4; D unclear. CDR3 in DNA: TGCAGTGCTGAATGGGAGGTGGCTAATGAAAAACTGTTTTTT. Translating it yields CSAEWEVANEKLFF.